This section outlines one T cell receptor (beta chain) sequence together with its context. Original handling: Quantification of nucleated cells was approximated via reference gene primer amplification. Repertoires were generated with immunoSEQ multiplex PCR, while TCRdb's copy carries only in-frame clones and drops some. Clone size and V and J calls were adopted from that table, with D and trimming inferred from the DNA. This table holds around 100,000 clones, 88% found once. This sample is drawn from a study of blood T cell repertoires in COVID-19. The CDR3 contains 17 residues. Germline CDR1 reads SGHDT; CDR2 reads YYEEEE. Trimming cost V 5 bases and J 0 bases; bases outside gene matches: 8.

V usage is TRBV5-6 and J usage is TRBJ2-3; 11 positions match TRBD2. Source material: peripheral blood. This sequence was found in a woman in her sixties or seventies with acute or convalescent COVID-19. The CDR3: CASSSVSGRESTDTQYF. CDR3 bases: TGTGCCAGCAGTTCTGTTAGCGGGAGGGAAAGCACAGATACGCAGTATTTT.